The source of this T cell receptor (beta chain) is a study of regulatory dendritic cells for organ transplantation. Background on the study: Day 6 dendritic cell cultures were stimulated with LPS.

The CDR3 sequence is 13 residues long. With 4 bases removed from V and 7 bases from J, the gap between germline ends came to 15 bases. Looked up from germline, CDR1 is SGHRS and CDR2 is YFSETQ. The assay was immunoSEQ multiplex PCR, and TCRdb's table has in-frame clones only and misses some. The sample has over 9,500 clones, approximately 89% seen once. Study-wide findings and caveats: Regulatory dendritic cells appeared to expand memory CD8+ clones less than mature ones. Memory CD8+ T cells were the most oligoclonal; naive cells were highly diverse.

Turning to this clone: Its antigen is undetermined.

Sorted subsets were CFSE-labeled and cultured roughly five days with allogeneic dendritic cells. CD4+ or CD8+ T cells were sorted as naive CD45RA+ or memory CD45RO+. This clonotype was obtained from a human donor in good health. The sample consisted of naive CD8+ T cells from blood cultured with regulatory dendritic cells. Subset: CD45RA+ naive T cells. This chain links TRBV5-1 with TRBJ2-7; D is unclear. CDR3 DNA: TGCGCCAGCAGCCCCCCCAGTTCGTGGGAGCAGTACTTC. This translates into CASSPPSSWEQYF. Variable domain in full (rest from reference TRBV5-1 and TRBJ2-7): KAGVTQTPRYLIKTRGQQVTLSCSPISGHRSVSWYQQTPGQGLQFLFEYFSETQRNKGNFPGRFSGRQFSNSRSEMNVSTLELGDSALYLCASSPPSSWEQYFGPGTRLTVT.